The 27 T cell receptor beta chains listed next were all sequenced from one sample in a study of T cells in Graves' hyperthyroidism and ophthalmopathy. Using RNA transcripts as the source, TCR beta CDR3 regions were amplified. The HTBI set primed first-round TCR CDR3 RT-PCR. TCRdb analysed the multiplex PCR reads with MiXCR anew, one entry per CDR3 protein. The profile shows about 610,000 distinct CDR3 sequences, around 46% of them singletons. Sequenced input: peripheral blood or thyroid tissue (not recorded which). The source of these receptors is a woman aged 18-30 years with Graves' hyperthyroidism.

This clonotype was recorded at least ten times. The chain links TRBV29-1 to TRBJ1-1; D uncertain. This CDR3 contains 14 residues. The ends were cut back, 2 bases at V and 3 bases at J, with 13 bases in the middle. Germline V gene sequence: CDR1 SQVTM, CDR2 ANQGSEA. The CDR3 loop reads CSVESRLRDTEAFF. The CDR3 coding sequence is TGCAGCGTTGAAAGCAGGCTCCGTGACACTGAAGCTTTCTTT.

This clonotype has more than one count but fewer than ten. V is TRBV2 and J is TRBJ1-1; D ambiguous. The CDR3 spans 14 residues. CDR1 is SNHLY and CDR2 is FYNNEI in the germline V gene. The germline V and J ends were trimmed by 7 bases and 5 bases, with 17 bases remaining between them. The CDR3 here is CASIPRREGTEAFF. The CDR3 DNA sequence: TGTGCCAGCATCCCCCGGAGGGAAGGTACTGAAGCTTTCTTT.

In its sample, this clonotype was seen many times. A read error may account for a junction end that differs from germline. The rearrangement joins TRBV5-1 to TRBJ2-5; D may correspond to TRBD1 or TRBD2 (5 bases each). This CDR3 comprises 14 residues. Germline V gene lookup returns CDR1 SGHRS and CDR2 YFSETQ. CDR3: CASSPGTAVETQYF. The CDR3 nucleotides are TGTGCCAGCAGCCCCGGGACCGCGGTAGAGACCCAGTACTTC.

This clonotype was recorded many times. The chain employs TRBV29-1 and TRBJ2-6; 7 nucleotides line up with TRBD1. The ends lost 6 bases at V and 2 bases at J; junction bases unmatched: 4. There are 14 residues in the CDR3. Germline CDR1 and CDR2: SQVTM and ANQGSEA. The CDR3 DNA follows: TGCAGCGTGACAGGGCTCCCTGGGGCCAACGTCCTGACTTTC. Protein: CSVTGLPGANVLTF.

This clonotype has just a few counts. The chain employs TRBV7-3 and TRBJ1-1, with D possibly matching TRBD1 (6 bases). The CDR3 sequence is 15 residues long. Trimming removed 6 bases at V and 2 bases at J, with 16 bases between. CDR1 SGHTA and CDR2 FQGTGA come from the germline V gene. Here the CDR3 reads CASSPGDTVNTEAFF. CDR3 DNA sequence: TGTGCCAGCAGTCCGGGGGACACAGTTAACACTGAAGCTTTCTTT.

In its sample, this clonotype was seen many times. The chain combines TRBV24-1 with TRBJ2-3; D is unclear. Germline V CDR1 and CDR2: KGHDR, SFDVKD. The CDR3 runs 15 residues. The V gene lost 4 bases and the J gene lost 1 base, with 11 bases spanning the gap. The CDR3 region has the DNA TGTGCCACCAGTGAAGCGTTTATGGGCACAGATACGCAGTATTTT. Protein product: CATSEAFMGTDTQYF.

J is TRBJ1-4 and V is TRBV5-4, with a possible D match to TRBD1 (6 bases). V dropped 2 bases and J dropped 0 bases, with 17 bases sitting between them. The CDR3 spans 18 residues. Germline V gene data show CDR1 as SGHNT and CDR2 as YYREEE (reference sequence). The CDR3 sequence is CASSLGTDRTATNEKLFF. The DNA of the CDR3 is TGTGCCAGCAGCTTAGGAACCGACAGGACCGCAACTAATGAAAAACTGTTTTTT.

In this sample, this clonotype turned up a few times. This rearrangement joins TRBV5-1 to TRBJ2-1; unclear D gene. The CDR3 covers 13 residues. Per germline, CDR1 SGHRS and CDR2 YFSETQ. Trimming took off 4 bases at V and 2 bases at J, with 7 bases between the two ends. Here the CDR3 DNA reads TGCGCCAGCAGCCCCGTTGCCTACAATGAGCAGTTCTTC. Translation: CASSPVAYNEQFF.

This clonotype came up many times. This CDR3 reads CASSPVGTGGNTIYF. CDR3 nucleotide sequence: TGTGCCAGCAGCCCCGTCGGTACCGGTGGAAACACCATATATTTT. J is TRBJ1-3 and V is TRBV7-2; D remains unclear. The germline V gene has CDR1 SGHTA and CDR2 FQGNSA. Trimming cost V 5 bases and J 3 bases, with 14 bases left between them. The CDR3 length is 15 residues.

This chain connects TRBV20-1 to TRBJ2-2, with TRBD2 matching over 13 bases. This CDR3 contains 15 residues. Germline V gives CDR1 DFQATT, CDR2 SNEGSKA (reference sequence). J was trimmed by 7 bases and V by 5 bases; bases with no gene match: 7. CDR3 in amino acids: CSAEGTSGTGGELFF. The CDR3 nucleotides read TGCAGTGCTGAAGGGACTAGCGGGACCGGCGGGGAGCTGTTTTTT.

This clonotype showed up many times. J is TRBJ1-5 and V is TRBV6-5; a weak D match, TRBD1 (6 bases). Germline V gene sequence: CDR1 MNHEY, CDR2 SVGAGI. The length of the CDR3 is 13 residues. Trimming took 5 bases from V and 3 from J, leaving 8 bases between them. CDR3 in DNA: TGTGCCAGCAGTCGGACAGACAATCAGCCCCAGCATTTT. Amino acids: CASSRTDNQPQHF.

This clonotype was counted at least ten times. The chain employs TRBV7-9 and TRBJ2-5; D gene uncertain. Germline assignment: CDR1 SEHNR and CDR2 FQNEAQ (reference sequence). This CDR3 spans 16 amino acids. V was cut by 4 bases and J by 5 bases, with 20 bases left in between. The CDR3 sequence is CASSSLSGQMLETQYF. The CDR3 nucleotides are TGTGCCAGCAGCTCCCTAAGTGGCCAAATGTTGGAGACCCAGTACTTC.

In this sample, this clonotype turned up once. The rearrangement joins TRBV29-1 to TRBJ1-2; D is possibly TRBD1 (5 bases). This CDR3 is built from 14 residues. Germline values: CDR1 SQVTM, CDR2 ANQGSEA. V dropped 8 bases and J dropped 0 bases, with 16 bases sitting between them. The CDR3 spells CSSFRQLPNYGYTF. The CDR3 DNA reads as TGCAGCAGTTTTCGACAGCTACCTAACTATGGCTACACCTTC.

V gene TRBV10-3 combines with J gene TRBJ2-2; 8 positions match TRBD1. With 10 bases clipped from V and 7 bases from J, the junction kept 11 bases outside the gene matches. Germline-derived CDR1 and CDR2 are ENHRY and SYGVKD. CDR3 length: 14 residues. The CDR3 nucleotides read TGTGCCAGCAGCTCGCAGGGGGCTGGCGGGGAGCTGTTTTTT. This codes for CASSSQGAGGELFF.

The V and J genes are TRBV7-9 and TRBJ1-5; 8 bases are a match to TRBD1. Germline V gene data show CDR1 as SEHNR and CDR2 as FQNEAQ (reference sequence). Losses at the gene ends were 5 bases for V and 4 bases for J; bases not matched to a gene: 10. The CDR3 covers 16 residues. This CDR3 reads CASSRRGPDPNQPQHF. The CDR3 DNA is TGTGCCAGCAGCCGCAGGGGGCCTGACCCAAATCAGCCCCAGCATTTT. Combining the CDR3 with reference TRBV7-9 and TRBJ1-5 gives the whole variable domain DTGVSQNPRHKITKRGQNVTFRCDPISEHNRLYWYRQTLGQGPEFLTYFQNEAQLEKSRLLSDRFSAERPKGSFSTLEIQRTEQGDSAMYLCASSRRGPDPNQPQHFGDGTRLSIL.

The genes are TRBV29-1 and TRBJ1-1, with D unclear. Germline-derived CDR1 and CDR2 are SQVTM and ANQGSEA. Between the trimmed V and J ends, which lost 8 bases and 1 base, there was a span of 8 bases. The CDR3 has 11 amino acids. The CDR3 coding sequence is TGCAGCCAAGACTGGAACACTGAAGCTTTCTTT. Residues: CSQDWNTEAFF. Full variable domain (outside the CDR3, taken from reference TRBV29-1 and TRBJ1-1): SAVISQKPSRDICQRGTSLTIQCQVDSQVTMMFWYRQQPGQSLTLIATANQGSEATYESGFVIDKFPISRPNLTFSTLTVSNMSPEDSSIYLCSQDWNTEAFFGQGTRLTVV.

The chain employs TRBV6-5 and TRBJ1-1; 8 bases are a match to TRBD1. The CDR3 spans 15 residues. Germline-derived CDR1 and CDR2 are MNHEY and SVGAGI. V lost 6 bases, J lost 5 bases, and 11 bases stayed unmatched. Here the CDR3 reads CASSERQGRATEAFF. The CDR3 nucleotides are TGTGCCAGCAGCGAGAGACAGGGGAGAGCAACTGAAGCTTTCTTT.

This chain joins TRBV10-3 and TRBJ1-1; 7 bases match TRBD1. There are 14 residues in the CDR3. V shed 6 bases and J 7 bases; nucleotides not matched to a gene: 11. Germline V gene lookup returns CDR1 ENHRY and CDR2 SYGVKD. The CDR3 here is CAISGAGTVGEAFF. The CDR3 DNA reads as TGTGCCATCAGCGGAGCCGGGACAGTTGGTGAAGCTTTCTTT.

Details on this clonotype: A much larger clone differs by one base, so this may be a read error. The chain recombines TRBV5-4 with TRBJ2-5, with TRBD2 matching over 13 bases. This CDR3 is 15 amino acids long. Per the germline V gene, CDR1 is SGHNT and CDR2 is YYREEE (reference sequence). Here the CDR3 reads CASRQGTSGKETQHF. CDR3 nucleotides: TGTGCCAGCAGGCAAGGGACTAGCGGGAAAGAGACCCAGCACTTC.

The V and J genes are TRBV6-1 and TRBJ2-7, with D possibly being TRBD2 (6 bases). This CDR3 has 15 amino acids. V lost 3 bases to trimming and J lost 2 bases, with 14 bases between them. Germline CDR1 is MNHNS and CDR2 is SASEGT. The DNA for the CDR3 is TGTGCCAGCAGTGACTTCACGCCGGGAGCCTACGAGCAGTACTTC. Amino acids: CASSDFTPGAYEQYF.

This clonotype was seen at least ten times. The chain has TRBV7-2 and TRBJ1-1; D is ambiguous. CDR3 size: 13 residues. CDR1 is SGHTA, CDR2 FQGNSA, per germline. With 5 bases removed from V and 1 base from J, the gap between germline ends came to 8 bases. The CDR3 sequence: CASSEYKNTEAFF. CDR3 DNA: TGTGCCAGCAGCGAGTACAAGAACACTGAAGCTTTCTTT.

The chain links TRBV24-1 to TRBJ2-2, with a possible D match to TRBD1 (5 bases). Between the trimmed V and J ends, which lost 3 bases and 0 bases, there was a span of 10 bases. The CDR3 consists of 16 residues. Germline CDR1 and CDR2: KGHDR and SFDVKD. The CDR3 DNA sequence: TGTGCCACCAGTGATCCCGACAGCTCGAACACCGGGGAGCTGTTTTTT. It codes for CATSDPDSSNTGELFF.

The chain joins TRBV19 to TRBJ2-7; the D gene is possibly TRBD2 (5 bases). This CDR3 is 14 amino acids long. Trimming removed 1 base from V and 0 bases from J, with 7 bases in between. From germline, CDR1 is LNHDA and CDR2 SQIVND (reference sequence). The CDR3 reads CASSIVGSSYEQYF. The CDR3 DNA is TGTGCCAGTAGTATAGTAGGGAGCTCCTACGAGCAGTACTTC.

This clonotype occurred many times. The V gene is TRBV2, the J gene TRBJ2-6; tentative D call: TRBD1 (6 bases). The CDR3 runs 15 residues. V was clipped by 3 bases and J by 0 bases, with 6 bases between them. Per the germline V gene, CDR1 is SNHLY and CDR2 is FYNNEI. The CDR3 protein is CASSDRGSGANVLTF. CDR3 bases: TGTGCCAGCAGTGACAGGGGCTCTGGGGCCAACGTCCTGACTTTC.

This clonotype showed up many times. The V gene is TRBV4-1, the J gene TRBJ2-2, with a tentative D call TRBD2 (5 bases). Trimming cost V 4 bases and J 7 bases, with 22 bases left between them. Germline V CDR1 and CDR2: MGHRA, YSYEKL. The CDR3 is 17 amino acids. This CDR3 reads CASSPPRHGSANGELFF. The CDR3 region has the DNA TGCGCCAGCAGCCCCCCAAGGCATGGTAGCGCGAACGGGGAGCTGTTTTTT.

About this clonotype: One end of the junction is discordant with germline, which a read error may explain. This chain connects TRBV9 to TRBJ2-7; either TRBD1 or TRBD2 may fit D (5 bases each). The CDR3 has 14 amino acids. Looked up from germline, CDR1 is SGDLS and CDR2 is YYNGEE. The CDR3 loop reads CASSPPVGTWEQHF. The CDR3 nucleotides read TGTGCCAGCTCACCACCGGTTGGGACGTGGGAGCAGCACTTC. Supplemented by reference TRBV9 and TRBJ2-7, the full variable domain reads DSGVTQTPKHLITATGQRVTLRCSPRSGDLSVYWYQQSLDQGLQFLIQYYNGEERAKGNILERFSAQQFPDLHSELNLSSLELGDSALYFCASSPPVGTWEQHFGPGTRLTVT.

The rearrangement joins TRBV5-1 to TRBJ1-4; no firm D call. This CDR3 is 14 amino acids long. Germline CDR1 reads SGHRS; CDR2 reads YFSETQ. Trimming left V 5 bases short and J 7 bases short, with 15 bases between. CDR3 in amino acids: CASSRLAGSEKLFF. The CDR3 region has the DNA TGCGCCAGCAGTCGACTAGCGGGAAGTGAAAAACTGTTTTTT.